The 10 T cell receptor beta chains in this list originate from one sample, sequenced in a study of blood T cell repertoires in COVID-19. This table comes from immunoSEQ multiplex PCR, and its TCRdb copy is limited to in-frame clones, with some not included. The sample holds fewer than 50,000 clones, nearly 90% seen once. The sequencing sample was made of peripheral blood. Source of these receptors: a man aged 55 to 69 with active or convalescent COVID-19.

The chain is built from TRBV7-6 and TRBJ1-1; maybe TRBD1 (5 bases). The CDR3 has 14 residues. V lost 5 bases and J 3 bases, leaving 13 bases between the germline ends. Germline V lookup: CDR1 SGHVS, CDR2 FNYEAQ. CDR3 DNA sequence: TGTGCCAGCAGCCGCGCGGGGGAGGACACTGAAGCTTTCTTT. Amino acid sequence: CASSRAGEDTEAFF.

V is TRBV5-1 and J is TRBJ1-1; D possibly corresponds to TRBD1 (5 bases). The CDR3 sequence is 14 residues long. Trimming cost V 4 bases and J 5 bases, with 15 bases left between them. The V gene's germline CDR1 is SGHRS and CDR2 YFSETQ. The CDR3 sequence is CASSPQPEGTEAFF. The CDR3 nucleotides read TGCGCCAGCAGCCCACAGCCGGAGGGGACTGAAGCTTTCTTT.

This clone was counted a single time. The CDR3 region has the DNA TGTGCCAGCAGCTTTAGTTCTAGAAGTAGCGAGCAGTACTTC. It codes for CASSFSSRSSEQYF. The V gene is TRBV7-9, the J gene TRBJ2-7; D uncertain. The CDR3 covers 14 residues. Trimming cost V 3 bases and J 6 bases, with 15 bases left between them. Germline CDR1 SEHNR, CDR2 FQNEAQ (reference sequence).

The chain carries TRBV7-9 and TRBJ2-5; TRBD2 matches 14 bases. The length of the CDR3 is 18 residues. The trim removed 1 base at V and 3 bases at J, leaving 7 bases unmatched. Germline CDR1 SEHNR, CDR2 FQNEAQ (reference sequence). CDR3 in amino acids: CASSLDGTSGSNEETQYF. DNA for the CDR3: TGTGCCAGCAGCTTAGACGGGACTAGCGGGAGTAATGAAGAGACCCAGTACTTC.

The V gene is TRBV27, the J gene TRBJ2-1; perhaps TRBD2 as D (6 bases). The CDR3 covers 19 residues. Trimming pared 3 bases from V and 2 bases from J, leaving 23 bases between. The germline V gene has CDR1 MNHEY and CDR2 SMNVEV (reference sequence). The CDR3 DNA reads TGTGCCAGCAGTTTGGTAGCGAGGGGATACAGGACTACCTACAATGAGCAGTTCTTC. Translated, it gives CASSLVARGYRTTYNEQFF.

This chain uses TRBV15 with TRBJ2-7; 8 nucleotides match TRBD2. CDR1 and CDR2 from the germline V gene are LNHNV and YYDKDF (reference sequence). The CDR3 has 15 residues. The junction had 11 bases not matched to a gene; V was cut back by 4 bases and J by 6 bases. The DNA of the CDR3 is TGTGCCACCAGCACCCTGCCAGCGGGAGCCCGCGAGCAGTACTTC. Amino acid sequence: CATSTLPAGAREQYF.

The CDR3 spells CASSYSPGQIYGYTF. For the CDR3, the DNA is TGTGCCAGCAGTTACTCGCCGGGACAGATCTATGGCTACACCTTC. The chain employs TRBV6-6 and TRBJ1-2; 7 positions agree with TRBD1. Looked up from germline, CDR1 is MNHNY and CDR2 is SVGAGI (reference sequence). The CDR3 spans 15 residues. The V segment lost 0 bases and the J segment 4 bases; nucleotides outside the gene matches: 5.

The chain uses TRBV7-2 and TRBJ1-2; possible D gene TRBD1, 5 bases. CDR3 length equals 14 residues. Germline CDR1 is SGHTA and CDR2 is FQGNSA. Between the trimmed V and J ends, which lost 0 bases and 7 bases, there was a span of 12 bases. The CDR3 DNA is TGTGCCAGCAGCTTAGCGGTAAAAGGGGTTGGCTACACCTTC. This encodes CASSLAVKGVGYTF.

The gene calls are TRBV29-1 and TRBJ2-5; 7 bases agree with TRBD1. This CDR3 has 12 amino acids. CDR1 is SQVTM, CDR2 ANQGSEA, per germline. With V trimmed by 7 bases and J by 5 bases, 7 bases remained unmatched. The CDR3 DNA reads as TGCAGCGCCGACAAGGGGGCCGAGACCCAGTACTTC. It codes for CSADKGAETQYF.

V and J are TRBV19 and TRBJ1-5; the match to TRBD1 covers 7 bases. CDR1 is LNHDA, CDR2 SQIVND, per germline (reference sequence). Losses at the gene ends were 3 bases for V and 5 bases for J; bases not matched to a gene: 7. The CDR3 contains 15 residues. CDR3 sequence reads: CASSMGYRGHQPQHF. The CDR3 nucleotides read TGTGCCAGTAGTATGGGATACAGGGGCCATCAGCCCCAGCATTTT.